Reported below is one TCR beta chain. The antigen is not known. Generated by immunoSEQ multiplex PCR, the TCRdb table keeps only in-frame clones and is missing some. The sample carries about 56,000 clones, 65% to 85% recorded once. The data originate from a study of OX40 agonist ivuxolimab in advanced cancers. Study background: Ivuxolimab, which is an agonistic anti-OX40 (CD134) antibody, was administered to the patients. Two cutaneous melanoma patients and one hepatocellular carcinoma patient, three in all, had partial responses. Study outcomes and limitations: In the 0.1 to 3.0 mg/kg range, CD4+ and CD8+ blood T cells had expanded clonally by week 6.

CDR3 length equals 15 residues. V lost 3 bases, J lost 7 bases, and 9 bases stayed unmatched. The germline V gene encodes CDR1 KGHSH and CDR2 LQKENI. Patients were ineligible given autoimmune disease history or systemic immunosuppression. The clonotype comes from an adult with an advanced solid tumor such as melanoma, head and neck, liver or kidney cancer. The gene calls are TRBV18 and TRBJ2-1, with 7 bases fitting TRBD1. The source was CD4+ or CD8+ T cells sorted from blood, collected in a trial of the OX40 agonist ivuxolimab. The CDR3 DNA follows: TGTGCCAGCTCACCGTTACCAGGGGGTCAGAATGAGCAGTTCTTC. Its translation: CASSPLPGGQNEQFF.